This TCR beta chain stems from a study of blood T cell repertoires in COVID-19. For the study at large: Samples of COVID-19 (acute and convalescent) were obtained from the United States, Italy and Spain. Sample material is recorded as cDNA or gDNA derived from T cells, B-cell-depleted T cells, or PBMCs.

Data came from immunoSEQ multiplex PCR; TCRdb stores just in-frame clones and leaves some out. Of over 200,000 clones listed, about 90% are singletons. Germline V gene sequence: CDR1 MNHNS, CDR2 SASEGT. Trimming removed 1 base from V and 6 bases from J, with 15 bases in between. The CDR3 has 15 residues. The sequence was obtained from a man aged 35 to 55 with active or convalescent COVID-19. Sequencing used peripheral blood. The V and J genes are TRBV6-1 and TRBJ1-1; D possibly corresponds to TRBD1 (5 bases). In nucleotides, the CDR3 is TGTGCCAGCAGTGAAGAGTGGCAGGGCGACCCTGAAGCTTTCTTT. This gives the protein CASSEEWQGDPEAFF.